This T cell receptor beta chain was found in a study of regulatory T cells in long-lasting Graves disease. Study-level information: Graves' patients, diagnosed recently, had received antithyroid drugs under 3 months. Findings of the study overall: Persistent disease exhibited a predilection for TRBV28, TRBJ1-2 and TRBJ2-5.

Germline values: CDR1 DFQATT, CDR2 SNEGSKA (reference sequence). This CDR3 spans 15 amino acids. V was trimmed by 0 bases and J by 5 bases, leaving 16 bases between them. HTBI primers from iRepertoire and Arm-PCR of CDR3 regions yielded the TCR beta libraries. TCRdb itself ran the multiplex PCR reads through MiXCR, one entry per CDR3 protein. The sample consists of roughly 440,000 distinct CDR3 sequences, roughly 15% of them appearing once. The time point: newly diagnosed GD, antithyroid drugs for less than 3 months. The TCR library was made from RNA that had been extracted from PBMCs in TRIzol. Patients came from an endocrinology department in Xi'an, China. There are a few counts of this clonotype. Its antigen remains unidentified. The same specimen was also included in a second study, on T cells in Graves' hyperthyroidism and ophthalmopathy.

The receptor was derived from a woman in her late teens or twenties with Graves disease. Here the sequenced sample was peripheral blood mononuclear cells (PBMCs), taken at new diagnosis, from a patient treated with antithyroid drugs. J is TRBJ2-5 and V is TRBV20-1; tentatively, D is TRBD2 (5 bases). Written as DNA, the CDR3 is TGCAGTGCTAGAGAAGTCAGTACCGGCGGGGAGACCCAGTACTTC. Encoded protein: CSAREVSTGGETQYF.